This T cell receptor (beta chain) was profiled in a study of blood T cell repertoires in COVID-19. Across the study: Sources were T cells, B-cell-depleted T cells, or PBMCs; the material itself was cDNA or gDNA.

The CDR3 spans 12 residues. In germline, CDR1 is SQVTM, CDR2 ANQGSEA. Trimming removed 6 bases from V and 0 bases from J, with 9 bases in between. Authors' data handling: Estimation of nucleated cell counts was performed using reference gene primer amplification. Assay used: immunoSEQ multiplex PCR; TCRdb lists only in-frame clones, some missing. D and trimming were read from the DNA, whereas the V and J calls and clone size are those reported in that table. The top ten hold roughly 5% of the sample, which has about 69,000 clones, about nine tenths seen once. The chain joins TRBV29-1 to TRBJ2-7; tentative D call: TRBD2 (6 bases). The sequence was obtained from a woman younger than 35 with acute or convalescent COVID-19. Sequenced input: peripheral blood. The CDR3 DNA reads as TGCAGCGTCGCCGGGAGCTCCTACGAGCAGTACTTC. Translating it yields CSVAGSSYEQYF.